The 20 T cell receptor beta chains in this list originate from one sample, sequenced in a study of patients and donors after allogeneic stem cell transplantation. A single record per CDR3 protein comes from TCRdb applying MiXCR to the RT-PCR reads. The table lists about 40,000 distinct CDR3 sequences, more than 30% of them singletons. Sample: blood, either unsorted or a sorted T cell fraction (not recorded which). The receptors shown here come from a human donor who was either an allogeneic HSCT recipient or a stem cell or donor lymphocyte infusion donor (not recorded which). It is not recorded whose cells these are; they may come from a transplant donor.

This clonotype was observed a handful of times. The chain carries TRBV7-6 and TRBJ1-4; 9 nucleotides align to TRBD1. Germline V gene lookup returns CDR1 SGHVS and CDR2 FNYEAQ. Trimming at V came to 3 bases and at J to 7 bases, leaving 6 bases not matched to a gene. This CDR3 has 15 amino acids. The CDR3 DNA follows: TGTGCCAGCAGCTTGCCCGGGACAGGGAGTGAAAAACTGTTTTTT. Translated: CASSLPGTGSEKLFF. Looking up the rest from reference TRBV7-6 and TRBJ1-4 gives the full variable domain: GAGVSQSPRYKVTKRGQDVALRCDPISGHVSLYWYRQALGQGPEFLTYFNYEAQQDKSGLPNDRFSAERPEGSISTLTIQRTEQRDSAMYRCASSLPGTGSEKLFFGSGTQLSVL.

The J gene is TRBJ2-7, the V gene TRBV20-1; 7 positions agree with TRBD2. The CDR3 consists of 14 residues. Per the germline V gene, CDR1 is DFQATT and CDR2 is SNEGSKA (reference sequence). CDR3 amino acids: CSTKKGGRTYEQYF. In DNA, the CDR3 is TGCAGCACCAAAAAGGGAGGGAGGACCTACGAGCAGTACTTC.

This clonotype has more than one count but fewer than ten. The genes are TRBV4-3 and TRBJ2-5; a possible D gene is TRBD1 (5 bases). The V end was cut by 1 base, the J end by 5 bases, with 14 bases between. Germline V CDR1 and CDR2: LGHNA, YSLEER. CDR3 size: 15 residues. CDR3 protein: CASSQGLDIWETQYF. As DNA, the CDR3 is TGCGCCAGCAGCCAAGGGCTGGACATATGGGAGACCCAGTACTTC.

In this sample, this clonotype turned up a few times. The V gene is TRBV4-3, the J gene TRBJ1-2; TRBD1 is a possible D gene (6 bases). This CDR3 is built from 16 residues. Trimming shortened V by 2 bases and J by 7 bases, and 20 bases separated the two germline ends. Germline V gene lookup returns CDR1 LGHNA and CDR2 YSLEER. The CDR3 bases are TGCGCCAGCAGCCAATCGGGGGGGGCCCCCTTTCGTGGCTACACCTTC. It specifies CASSQSGGAPFRGYTF.

The V gene is TRBV19, the J gene TRBJ2-7; D is perhaps TRBD2 (5 bases). This CDR3 region has 13 residues. Germline V gene sequence: CDR1 LNHDA, CDR2 SQIVND (reference sequence). Trimming removed 4 bases at V and 4 bases at J, with 11 bases between. The CDR3 nucleotides are TGTGCCAGTAGTACAGCACAGCGGTACGAGCAGTACTTC. Amino acids: CASSTAQRYEQYF.

A note on this clonotype: Germline is not matched at one junction end, which may reflect a read error. The chain is built from TRBV25-1 and TRBJ1-1, with D perhaps TRBD1 (5 bases). Germline CDR1 MGHDK, CDR2 SYGVNS. The CDR3 loop spans 15 amino acids. The DNA for the CDR3 is TGTACCAGCAGTGAAACGGGACGGGTGAACACTGAAGCTTTCTTT. Its translation is CTSSETGRVNTEAFF.

The rearrangement joins TRBV5-1 to TRBJ2-3; 11 bases are a match to TRBD2. The CDR3 contains 16 residues. Germline trimming cut 1 base from V and 7 bases from J; bases unmatched to any gene: 8. The germline V gene has CDR1 SGHRS and CDR2 YFSETQ. The CDR3 spells CASSLRLAGGPYTQYF. The CDR3 DNA follows: TGCGCCAGCAGCTTGCGGTTAGCGGGAGGGCCTTATACGCAGTATTTT.

V and J are TRBV12-3 or TRBV12-4 and TRBJ2-1; the D gene is possibly TRBD2 (6 bases). CDR3 size: 15 residues. The ends were cut back, 5 bases at V and 14 bases at J, with 25 bases in the middle. The CDR3 protein is CASSTLALPGPGEFF. In nucleotides, the CDR3 is TGTGCCAGCAGTACACTAGCCCTCCCGGGTCCGGGGGAGTTCTTC.

The J gene is TRBJ1-2, the V gene TRBV28; the D is unclear. Germline V gives CDR1 MDHEN, CDR2 SYDVKM. This CDR3 is 14 amino acids long. The V end was cut by 8 bases, the J end by 2 bases, with 15 bases between. For the CDR3, the DNA is TGTGCCAGCTCTTATTCTGACGGGAACTATGGCTACACCTTC. Its translation: CASSYSDGNYGYTF.

The genes are TRBV20-1 and TRBJ1-6; D uncertain. Germline loops: CDR1 DFQATT, CDR2 SNEGSKA (reference sequence). V lost 6 bases and J 5 bases, leaving 14 bases between the germline ends. The CDR3 consists of 14 residues. DNA for the CDR3: TGCAGTGCCGGCAGCCAACTGAATAATTCACCCCTCCACTTT. It translates to CSAGSQLNNSPLHF.

This rearrangement joins TRBV20-1 to TRBJ2-1; 13 bases fit TRBD2. With 5 bases clipped from V and 3 bases from J, the junction kept 7 bases outside the gene matches. This CDR3 has 16 amino acids. From germline, CDR1 is DFQATT and CDR2 SNEGSKA (reference sequence). The CDR3 here is CSAGGLAGWNYNEQFF. The CDR3 coding sequence is TGCAGTGCTGGGGGACTAGCGGGATGGAACTACAATGAGCAGTTCTTC.

This clonotype was counted between two and nine times. The chain has TRBV29-1 and TRBJ2-7; possibly TRBD2 for D (5 bases). The germline V gene has CDR1 SQVTM and CDR2 ANQGSEA. The V and J ends lost 5 bases and 2 bases respectively, with 10 bases between them. There are 12 residues in the CDR3. In DNA form, the CDR3 reads TGCAGCGTTCCCGGGAAAACCTACGAGCAGTACTTC. It is translated as CSVPGKTYEQYF.

The V call is TRBV29-1, the J call TRBJ2-1; TRBD1 agrees at 7 bases. Germline V gene sequence: CDR1 SQVTM, CDR2 ANQGSEA. Trimming at V came to 4 bases and at J to 0 bases, leaving 12 bases not matched to a gene. CDR3 length: 17 residues. The CDR3, as DNA: TGCAGCGTTGGGCCTGTTTACAGGGGTATCTCCTACAATGAGCAGTTCTTC. It codes for CSVGPVYRGISYNEQFF.

The chain couples TRBV7-2 to TRBJ2-2; 12 bases align to TRBD2. The CDR3 spans 16 residues. The V segment lost 3 bases and the J segment 5 bases; nucleotides outside the gene matches: 4. The germline gives CDR1 SGHTA, CDR2 FQGNSA. The CDR3 is CASSFTSGRKTGELFF. The CDR3 DNA is TGTGCCAGCAGCTTTACTAGCGGGAGGAAAACCGGGGAGCTGTTTTTT.

This rearrangement joins TRBV4-3 to TRBJ2-1; D gene uncertain. Per germline, CDR1 LGHNA and CDR2 YSLEER. The CDR3 spans 17 residues. The V end was cut by 0 bases, the J end by 7 bases, with 19 bases between. The CDR3 loop reads CASSQDWGRPSMNEQFF. The CDR3 nucleotides are TGCGCCAGCAGCCAAGACTGGGGTCGTCCTTCCATGAATGAGCAGTTCTTC.

This clonotype was picked up a small number of times. This chain connects TRBV6-5 to TRBJ2-3, with TRBD2 as a possible D gene (6 bases). This CDR3 has 16 residues. Between the trimmed V and J ends, which lost 4 bases and 2 bases, there was a span of 16 bases. Germline assignment: CDR1 MNHEY and CDR2 SVGAGI. The CDR3 sequence is CASSSPGGPFTDTQYF. The CDR3 region has the DNA TGTGCCAGCAGTTCCCCTGGAGGGCCCTTCACAGATACGCAGTATTTT.

The chain couples TRBV12-3 or TRBV12-4 to TRBJ2-1; tentative D call: TRBD1 (5 bases). CDR3 size: 14 residues. V dropped 3 bases and J dropped 5 bases, with 11 bases sitting between them. Here the CDR3 DNA reads TGTGCCAGCAGTTTTGGGGCTCCTAACAATGAGCAGTTCTTC. This encodes CASSFGAPNNEQFF.

A few counts support this clonotype. J is TRBJ2-3 and V is TRBV12-3 or TRBV12-4; 7 positions agree with TRBD2. J lost 7 bases, V lost 7 bases, and 14 bases had no gene match. The CDR3 length is 15 residues. CDR3 sequence: CASTTNVREINTQYF. The CDR3 DNA reads TGTGCCAGCACCACTAACGTGCGGGAGATAAATACGCAGTATTTT.

V is TRBV12-3 or TRBV12-4 and J is TRBJ1-1, with unresolved D. The length of the CDR3 is 13 residues. V was trimmed by 2 bases and J by 0 bases, leaving 4 bases between them. The CDR3: CASSLLMNTEAFF. The CDR3 bases are TGTGCCAGCAGTTTACTCATGAACACTGAAGCTTTCTTT.

This clonotype turned up a few times. The chain uses TRBV28 and TRBJ2-7; TRBD2 might be the D (6 bases). Trimming left V 6 bases short and J 4 bases short, with 13 bases between. In germline, CDR1 is MDHEN, CDR2 SYDVKM. This CDR3 is 13 amino acids long. As DNA, the CDR3 is TGTGCCAGCAGGGTCGCAGGGAGGTACGAGCAGTACTTC. Amino acid sequence: CASRVAGRYEQYF.